The 15 T cell receptor beta chains presented below share a single source sample, sequenced in a study of T cell repertoires in cytomegalovirus infection (dated by TCRdb to about 2019). Reads for this sample came from an Illumina HiSeq 1500. TCRdb itself trimmed the public reads at Q25 with fastp, ran MiXCR and retained productive beta chains. When rows share a CDR3 protein, they turn into one entry using the most common DNA and genes. Across this sample there are roughly 730,000 distinct CDR3 sequences, with 33% seen only once. The ten largest account for around a sixth of the sample. Their cognate antigens are unknown. This specimen's treatment or condition label, interpreted: in vitro stimulation with specific CMV peptide epitopes to enrich CMV-specific T cells. The input for sequencing was cultured PBMCs, taken from culture after CMV antigen stimulation. These receptors came from a human donor in good health (CMV status not recorded). Some clones in this sample may be carry-over from other donors' samples.

The CDR3 sequence: CASSSPQGTLKYNEQFF. The CDR3 region has the DNA TGTGCCAGCAGTTCCCCACAGGGGACCCTTAAATACAATGAGCAGTTCTTC. The rearrangement joins TRBV27 to TRBJ2-1; the match to TRBD1 covers 7 bases. The junction had 13 bases not matched to a gene; V was cut back by 4 bases and J by 4 bases. The CDR3 contains 17 residues. Germline V gene data show CDR1 as MNHEY and CDR2 as SMNVEV (reference sequence).

For the CDR3, the DNA is TGCGCCAGCAGCCAAGGGGAGGGGACCTACAATGAGCAGTTCTTC. Translated: CASSQGEGTYNEQFF. The rearrangement links TRBV4-3 to TRBJ2-1, with 7 bases identical to TRBD2. V lost 1 base, J lost 2 bases, and 2 bases stayed unmatched. The CDR3 contains 15 residues. Germline values: CDR1 LGHNA, CDR2 YSLEER.

At least ten counts were recorded for this clonotype. V and J are TRBV7-2 and TRBJ2-1, with 8 bases aligning to TRBD1. Germline V gives CDR1 SGHTA, CDR2 FQGNSA. After removal of 4 bases from V and 3 bases from J, the junction contained 8 bases not matched to a gene. The CDR3 length is 16 residues. The DNA of the CDR3 is TGTGCCAGCAGCTCGGCCGGACAGGGTAACTACAATGAGCAGTTCTTC. Translation: CASSSAGQGNYNEQFF.

This chain uses TRBV2 with TRBJ2-3, with D unresolved. V was shortened by 1 base and J by 3 bases, with 5 bases between the two germline ends. This CDR3 has 13 residues. Germline-derived CDR1 and CDR2 are SNHLY and FYNNEI. The CDR3 loop reads CASSEDLTDTQYF. CDR3 DNA sequence: TGTGCCAGCAGTGAAGATTTGACAGATACGCAGTATTTT.

The V and J genes are TRBV4-1 and TRBJ2-7, with D tentatively TRBD1 or TRBD2 (6 bases each). The length of the CDR3 is 17 residues. Germline CDR1 reads MGHRA; CDR2 reads YSYEKL. V lost 2 bases, J lost 2 bases, and 19 bases lay in between. The CDR3 DNA sequence: TGCGCCAGCAGCCAAAGGGGGTCGGCGGGAACCCCCTACGAGCAGTACTTC. The encoded protein is CASSQRGSAGTPYEQYF.

A word on this clonotype: It may be a read error: a sequence one base away is much more abundant. V usage is TRBV5-6 and J usage is TRBJ2-2; 9 bases agree with TRBD1. The CDR3 extends over 15 amino acids. V trimming: 2 bases; J trimming: 4 bases; junction bases outside the gene matches: 3. Germline-derived CDR1 and CDR2 are SGHDT and YYEEEE. The CDR3: CASSFGTGPTGELFF. CDR3 bases: TGTGCCAGCAGCTTCGGGACAGGGCCCACCGGGGAGCTGTTTTTT.

This clonotype was counted a few times. The rearrangement uses TRBV7-8 and TRBJ1-5; 7 nucleotides align to TRBD1. The CDR3 is 16 amino acids. CDR1 and CDR2 from the germline V gene are SGHVS and FQNEAQ. V shed 4 bases and J 3 bases; nucleotides not matched to a gene: 9. CDR3 region: CASSSEGATYNQPQHF. CDR3 DNA: TGTGCCAGCAGCTCAGAGGGGGCGACCTACAATCAGCCCCAGCATTTT.

This clonotype occurred a few times. The chain employs TRBV12-3 or TRBV12-4 and TRBJ2-1; the D gene could be TRBD1 or TRBD2 (5 bases each). Trimming took off 7 bases at V and 0 bases at J, with 16 bases between the two ends. This CDR3 is 16 amino acids long. As DNA, the CDR3 is TGTGCCAGCACCCGTGGGGGTAGGGTCTCCTACAATGAGCAGTTCTTC. This translates into CASTRGGRVSYNEQFF.

V gene TRBV7-2 combines with J gene TRBJ2-5; D is possibly TRBD1 or TRBD2 (5 bases each). This CDR3 comprises 15 residues. Germline CDR1 and CDR2: SGHTA and FQGNSA. The germline V and J ends were trimmed by 4 bases and 5 bases, with 17 bases remaining between them. CDR3 DNA sequence: TGTGCCAGCAGCTCCTCCGGGACGGGCTGGGAGACCCAGTACTTC. It specifies CASSSSGTGWETQYF.

V is TRBV20-1 and J is TRBJ2-7; TRBD2 aligns across 9 bases. J was trimmed by 3 bases and V by 4 bases; bases with no gene match: 4. This CDR3 has 13 amino acids. Germline V gene lookup returns CDR1 DFQATT and CDR2 SNEGSKA (reference sequence). The CDR3 spells CSAKREDGYEQYF. Written as DNA, the CDR3 is TGCAGTGCTAAGCGGGAGGATGGCTACGAGCAGTACTTC.

V and J are TRBV7-8 and TRBJ1-1; 9 bases agree with TRBD1. This CDR3 has 15 amino acids. With 5 bases clipped from V and 3 bases from J, the junction kept 7 bases outside the gene matches. Germline V gene sequence: CDR1 SGHVS, CDR2 FQNEAQ. In DNA form, the CDR3 reads TGTGCCAGCAGCATCCTGGGACAGGGTCACACTGAAGCTTTCTTT. It yields the protein CASSILGQGHTEAFF.

This clonotype was seen a handful of times. This chain uses TRBV12-3 or TRBV12-4 with TRBJ2-5; 8 nucleotides line up with TRBD2. CDR3 length: 13 amino acids. The V and J ends lost 7 bases and 7 bases, in that order; junction bases with no gene match: 8. In nucleotides, the CDR3 is TGTGCCAGCAACCTACCGGGGGGGGGGACCCAGTACTTC. This sequence encodes CASNLPGGGTQYF.

This clonotype was counted ten times or more. This chain connects TRBV7-6 to TRBJ1-4; D not certain. This CDR3 is built from 14 residues. V shed 5 bases and J shed 4 bases, with 11 bases lying between them. The germline V gene encodes CDR1 SGHVS and CDR2 FNYEAQ. In DNA form, the CDR3 reads TGTGCCAGCAGCCTCGGCGGCCTTAATGAAAAACTGTTTTTT. This codes for CASSLGGLNEKLFF.

The chain couples TRBV7-8 to TRBJ2-4, with a tentative D call TRBD2 (6 bases). Deletions cut 2 bases from V and 0 bases from J, with 17 bases between. Germline CDR1 SGHVS, CDR2 FQNEAQ. There are 18 residues in the CDR3. The CDR3 nucleotides are TGTGCCAGCAGCTTAAGGGACTGGGGAAACTTAGCCAAAAACATTCAGTACTTC. Protein product: CASSLRDWGNLAKNIQYF.

This clonotype appeared a few times. This chain connects TRBV9 to TRBJ2-2; 8 nucleotides line up with TRBD1. The CDR3 is made up of 14 amino acids. V shed 5 bases, J shed 6 bases, and the junction held 6 bases outside the gene matches. Germline loops: CDR1 SGDLS, CDR2 YYNGEE. CDR3 protein: CASRPDRAAGELFF. CDR3 sequence (DNA): TGTGCCAGCAGGCCGGACAGGGCGGCCGGGGAGCTGTTTTTT.